A selection of T cell receptor beta chains follows, all from one sample in a study of blood T cells in healthy people across ages. MiXCR, run by TCRdb on the 5' RACE reads, gives a single entry per CDR3 protein. The sample shows 1,500,000 or so distinct CDR3 sequences, roughly two fifths of them seen only once. The sequenced material came from blood. The receptors come from a woman between 18 and 30 years old in good health. CDR3s include the opening cysteine and the closing phenylalanine or tryptophan. The D gene is left open where the match is weak. Some rows mark clone size as missing; the rest say once, few, many or name a class of expanded clone.

>.|TRBV28|.|TRBJ2-1
CASSPPWLGNEQFF
TGTGCCAGCAGCCCGCCCTGGCTGGGCAATGAGCAGTTCTTC
>.|TRBV12-3/TRBV12-4|TRBD1|TRBJ1-1
CASRSGGIAFF
TGTGCCAGCAGGTCAGGGGGAATTGCTTTCTTT
>.|TRBV4-1|.|TRBJ2-7
CASSQGVTANEQYF
TGCGCCAGCAGCCAAGGGGTTACTGCGAACGAGCAGTACTTC
>.|TRBV28|.|TRBJ1-1
CATPRGRGTEAFF
TGTGCCACCCCTCGAGGGCGAGGCACTGAAGCTTTCTTT
>few|TRBV20-1|.|TRBJ2-1
CSARDRVVGRAGEQFF
TGCAGTGCTAGAGATCGGGTCGTCGGGCGGGCTGGGGAGCAGTTCTTC
>.|TRBV20-1|.|TRBJ2-7
CSARTRLGEQYF
TGCAGTGCTAGAACTAGACTCGGTGAGCAGTACTTC
>few|TRBV4-1|TRBD2|TRBJ2-3
CASSQGEGVADTQYF
TGCGCCAGCAGCCAAGGGGAGGGTGTGGCAGATACGCAGTATTTT
>few|TRBV6-1|.|TRBJ1-1
CASSAHRGQSGVGTEAFF
TGTGCCAGCAGTGCGCATCGGGGCCAATCGGGAGTGGGCACTGAAGCTTTCTTT
>few|TRBV12-3/TRBV12-4|.|TRBJ2-7
CASSFSRLSSGATYEQYF
TGTGCCAGCAGTTTCTCTCGGCTGTCCTCAGGGGCGACCTACGAGCAGTACTTC
>.|TRBV20-1|.|TRBJ1-6
CSARALGGALPLHF
TGCAGTGCTAGAGCGCTCGGGGGGGCGTTGCCCCTCCACTTT
>.|TRBV3-1|TRBD1|TRBJ1-4
CARSQDRVNEKLFF
TGTGCCAGAAGCCAAGACAGGGTCAACGAAAAACTGTTTTTT
>.|TRBV6-5|TRBD1|TRBJ1-2
CASSYKTGGFGYTF
TGTGCCAGCAGTTACAAAACAGGGGGTTTTGGCTACACCTTC
>.|TRBV10-2|TRBD2|TRBJ2-3
CASRVAGEADTQYF
TGCGCCAGCAGGGTTGCGGGGGAGGCGGATACGCAGTATTTT
>many|TRBV27|.|TRBJ2-3
CASSFWGSSTDTQYF
TGTGCCAGCAGTTTCTGGGGGTCTAGCACAGATACGCAGTATTTT
>few|TRBV20-1|TRBD1|TRBJ2-6
CSASTGAGANVLTF
TGCAGTGCGTCGACAGGGGCTGGGGCCAACGTCCTGACTTTC
>.|TRBV6-2/TRBV6-3|.|TRBJ2-7
CASSYRAAYEQYF
TGTGCCAGCAGTTACCGTGCAGCATACGAGCAGTACTTC
>.|TRBV3-1|TRBD2|TRBJ2-7
CASSQAPSGAYEQYF
TGTGCCAGCAGCCAAGCGCCTAGCGGAGCCTACGAGCAGTACTTC
>few|TRBV15|.|TRBJ1-1
CATSRDLSDTEAFF
TGTGCCACCAGCAGGGATTTATCGGACACTGAAGCTTTCTTT
>.|TRBV6-4|.|TRBJ2-7
CASSDSLGRLYNEQYF
TGTGCCAGCAGTGACTCGTTGGGGAGACTTTACAATGAGCAGTACTTC
>few|TRBV3-1|TRBD1|TRBJ2-5
CASSQGTGQGETQYF
TGTGCCAGCAGCCAAGGGACGGGACAGGGTGAGACCCAGTACTTC
>few|TRBV12-3/TRBV12-4|.|TRBJ1-4
CASSTRVLREKLFF
TGTGCCAGCAGCACCAGGGTACTTAGGGAAAAACTGTTTTTT
>few|TRBV3-1|.|TRBJ2-1
CASSPGIFGNEQFF
TGTGCCAGCAGCCCCGGGATCTTTGGCAATGAGCAGTTCTTC
>.|TRBV4-1|.|TRBJ2-7
CASSLTDSAYEQYF
TGCGCCAGCAGCCTTACGGACAGTGCCTACGAGCAGTACTTC
>few|TRBV28|TRBD1|TRBJ2-5
CASSPGQAREQYF
TGTGCCAGCAGCCCGGGACAGGCAAGAGAGCAGTACTTC
>few|TRBV20-1|.|TRBJ2-7
CSARPPSSSEQYF
TGCAGTGCTAGACCCCCCTCTAGCTCCGAGCAGTACTTC
>once|TRBV20-1|.|TRBJ2-1
CSARVWRSSYNEQFF
TGCAGTGCTAGAGTTTGGCGGAGCTCCTACAATGAGCAGTTCTTC
>few|TRBV14|TRBD2|TRBJ2-3
CASSRGGNTQYF
TGTGCCAGCAGCCGCGGGGGTAATACGCAGTATTTT
>few|TRBV12-3/TRBV12-4|.|TRBJ1-5
CASSYQVHGDVYSNQPQHF
TGTGCCAGCAGTTACCAGGTGCACGGCGATGTTTACAGCAATCAGCCCCAGCATTTT
>.|TRBV20-1|TRBD2|TRBJ2-3
CSARDKNGGRGRDTQYF
TGCAGTGCTAGAGATAAGAATGGCGGGAGGGGGAGAGATACGCAGTATTTT
>.|TRBV12-3/TRBV12-4|.|TRBJ1-1
CASSSGTMNAEAFF
TGTGCCAGCAGTTCCGGGACAATGAACGCTGAAGCTTTCTTT
>.|TRBV7-2|TRBD1|TRBJ2-5
CASSPNPPGQQETQYF
TGTGCCAGCAGCCCAAACCCCCCGGGACAGCAAGAGACCCAGTACTTC
>.|TRBV29-1|.|TRBJ2-3
CSVVWGLSTDTRYF
TGCAGCGTTGTTTGGGGTCTCAGCACAGATACGCGGTATTTT
>.|TRBV7-9|.|TRBJ2-7
CASSPTGTEEKYEQYF
TGTGCCAGCAGCCCGACCGGGACGGAGGAGAAGTACGAGCAGTACTTC
>.|TRBV7-2|TRBD1|TRBJ2-1
CASSSQTGAYNEQFF
TGTGCCAGCAGCTCACAGACAGGGGCCTACAATGAGCAGTTCTTC
>.|TRBV9|TRBD2|TRBJ2-1
CASSGLAGGSSYNEQFF
TGTGCCAGCAGCGGACTAGCGGGGGGAAGCTCCTACAATGAGCAGTTCTTC
>.|TRBV7-2|.|TRBJ1-2
CASSPRSLTGSNYGYTF
TGTGCCAGCAGCCCGCGATCCCTAACAGGGTCTAACTATGGCTACACCTTC
>.|TRBV10-3|TRBD1|TRBJ1-6
CAISEQSQGEVPLHF
TGTGCCATCAGTGAGCAGAGCCAGGGGGAAGTGCCCCTCCACTTT
>.|TRBV4-3|.|TRBJ1-4
CASSLRTWGKLFF
TGCGCCAGCAGCCTTCGAACCTGGGGAAAACTGTTTTTT
>few|TRBV20-1|.|TRBJ2-7
CSARDPAGPAYEQYF
TGCAGTGCTAGAGATCCTGCGGGACCAGCCTACGAGCAGTACTTC
>.|TRBV12-3/TRBV12-4|.|TRBJ2-2
CASSQISRLNTGELFF
TGTGCCAGCAGTCAAATTAGCAGACTGAACACCGGGGAGCTGTTTTTT
>once|TRBV4-1|TRBD1|TRBJ1-1
CASSAFDREWNTEAFF
TGCGCCAGCAGCGCATTCGACAGGGAATGGAACACTGAAGCTTTCTTT